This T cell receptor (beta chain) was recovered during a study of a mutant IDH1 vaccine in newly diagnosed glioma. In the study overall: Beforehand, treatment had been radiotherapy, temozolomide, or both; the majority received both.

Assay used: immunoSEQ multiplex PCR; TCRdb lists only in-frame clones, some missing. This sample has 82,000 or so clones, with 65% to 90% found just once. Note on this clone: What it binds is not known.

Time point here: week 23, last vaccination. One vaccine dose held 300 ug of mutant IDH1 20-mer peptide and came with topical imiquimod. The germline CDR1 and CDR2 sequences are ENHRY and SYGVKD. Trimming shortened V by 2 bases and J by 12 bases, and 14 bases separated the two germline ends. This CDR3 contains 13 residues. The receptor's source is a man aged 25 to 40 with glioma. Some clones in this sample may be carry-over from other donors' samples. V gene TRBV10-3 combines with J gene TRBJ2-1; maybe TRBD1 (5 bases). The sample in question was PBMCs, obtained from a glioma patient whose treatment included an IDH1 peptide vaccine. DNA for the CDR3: TGTGCCATCAGTGAGGACAGCTTGAACCCGCAGTTCTTC. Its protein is CAISEDSLNPQFF.